This TCR beta chain was observed in a study of blood T cell repertoires in COVID-19. Study-wide context: Whether acute or convalescent, the COVID-19 samples came from the United States, Italy and Spain. In each case, the material was cDNA or gDNA derived from T cells, B-cell-depleted T cells, or PBMCs.

V was clipped by 5 bases and J by 3 bases; unmatched bases: 9. Germline assignment: CDR1 SGHRS and CDR2 YFSETQ. The CDR3 loop spans 16 amino acids. In the original processing: Cell counts per sample came from amplifying reference gene primers. The table came from immunoSEQ multiplex PCR; TCRdb's copy has only in-frame clones and leaves some out. The V and J calls and clone size come from that table; D and trimming were worked out from the DNA. Found here are about 280,000 clones, 70% to 90% of them singletons; the top ten hold more than 9.5%. The chain employs TRBV5-1 and TRBJ2-7; TRBD2 matches at 12 bases. The material sequenced was peripheral blood. The receptor was isolated from a woman in her 70s with acute or convalescent COVID-19. The CDR3 sequence: CASRQRTSGVFYEQYF. CDR3 nucleotides: TGCGCCAGCAGGCAACGGACTAGCGGGGTTTTCTACGAGCAGTACTTC.